This T cell receptor (beta chain) was profiled in a study of shared clonotypes between healthy human individuals. Details on this clone: The antigen remains unidentified.

Study outcomes and limitations: Several donors shared 4.5% to 6.5% of their naive CD4 clonotypes.

Approximately 200 ng DNA, about 33,000 T cell genomes, went into each sorted-subset replicate PCR. Repertoires were generated with immunoSEQ multiplex PCR, while TCRdb's copy carries only in-frame clones and drops some. Of 1.6 million or so clones listed, about 96% are singletons. Per germline, CDR1 SNHLY and CDR2 FYNNEI. The CDR3 spans 15 residues. V was trimmed by 1 base and J by 8 bases, leaving 17 bases between them. The rearrangement links TRBV2 to TRBJ1-2, with D perhaps matching TRBD1 (5 bases). This TCR was recovered from a man aged 25-40 years in good health. The specimen was naive CD4+ T cells sorted from blood. This sample's subset: CD45RA+ positively selected. The CDR3 nucleotides are TGTGCCAGCAGTGAAGGGCAGGGCCCTAGGTTCGGCTACACCTTC. Protein: CASSEGQGPRFGYTF.